The entry below gives a single T cell receptor (beta chain) sequence along with its context. These data originate in a study of blood T cell repertoires in COVID-19. Across the study: In each case, the material was cDNA or gDNA derived from T cells, B-cell-depleted T cells, or PBMCs.

As originally analysed: Estimation of nucleated cell counts was performed using reference gene primer amplification. Data came from immunoSEQ multiplex PCR; TCRdb stores just in-frame clones and leaves some out. V, J and clone size were drawn from that table, and D and trimming were deduced from the DNA. Here the sample spans approximately 90,000 clones, around 72% being singletons. Trimming took 3 bases from V and 4 from J; bases not matched to a gene: 2. The CDR3 spans 15 residues. Germline V gene lookup returns CDR1 SGHNT and CDR2 YYREEE (reference sequence). The clonotype comes from a woman of 80 years or more with acute or convalescent COVID-19. The source material was peripheral blood. The chain employs TRBV5-4 and TRBJ2-1; 12 nucleotides line up with TRBD2. The CDR3 DNA reads as TGTGCCAGCAGCTGGACTAGCGGGGAATACAATGAGCAGTTCTTC. It codes for CASSWTSGEYNEQFF.